The 17 T cell receptor beta chains below all came from one sample that was sequenced in a study of shared clonotypes between healthy human individuals. This table comes from immunoSEQ multiplex PCR, and its TCRdb copy is limited to in-frame clones, with some not included. The sample includes around 2.5 million clones, 90% to 95% of them seen just once. The sample taken for sequencing was naive CD4+ T cells from PBMCs. Subset noted: CD45RA+ positively selected. The receptors come from a man younger than 30 in good health. Some clones in this sample may be carry-over from other donors' samples.

J is TRBJ2-7 and V is TRBV6-1, with 7 positions matching TRBD1. This CDR3 is 15 amino acids long. Trimming at V came to 4 bases and at J to 2 bases, leaving 8 bases not matched to a gene. Germline loops: CDR1 MNHNS, CDR2 SASEGT. CDR3 in amino acids: CASSAGTAKPYEQYF. The CDR3 DNA sequence: TGTGCCAGCAGTGCCGGGACAGCAAAACCCTACGAGCAGTACTTC.

The genes are TRBV30 and TRBJ2-3; D gene unclear. The CDR3 sequence is 14 residues long. The germline V and J ends were trimmed by 2 bases and 0 bases, with 9 bases remaining between them. Germline CDR1 is GTSNPN and CDR2 is SVGIG (reference sequence). Here the CDR3 reads CAWSPGLSTDTQYF. The CDR3 region has the DNA TGTGCCTGGAGTCCTGGGCTAAGCACAGATACGCAGTATTTT.

The J gene is TRBJ2-2, the V gene TRBV5-4; D might be TRBD2 (6 bases). Germline lookup yields CDR1 SGHNT and CDR2 YYREEE (reference sequence). Trimming removed 3 bases from V and 5 bases from J, with 14 bases in between. CDR3 length equals 15 residues. CDR3 in amino acids: CASSWGEVSTGELFF. The DNA for the CDR3 is TGTGCCAGCAGCTGGGGGGAAGTAAGTACCGGGGAGCTGTTTTTT. Complete variable domain (other parts from reference TRBV5-4 and TRBJ2-2): ETGVTQSPTHLIKTRGQQVTLRCSSQSGHNTVSWYQQALGQGPQFIFQYYREEENGRGNFPPRFSGLQFPNYSSELNVNALELDDSALYLCASSWGEVSTGELFFGEGSRLTVL.

Written as DNA, the CDR3 is TGTGCCAGCAGCTTAGTAGGGACTACCGTTGCGCACGAGCAGTACTTC. Translated: CASSLVGTTVAHEQYF. V usage is TRBV7-3 and J usage is TRBJ2-7; 7 bases fit TRBD2. Germline values: CDR1 SGHTA, CDR2 FQGTGA. J lost 5 bases, V lost 2 bases, and 12 bases had no gene match. This CDR3 region has 16 residues.

The rearrangement joins TRBV14 to TRBJ2-1; 15 nucleotides match TRBD2. This CDR3 is built from 16 residues. The trim removed 4 bases at V and 6 bases at J, leaving 4 bases unmatched. Germline V gives CDR1 SGHDN, CDR2 FVKESK. CDR3 bases: TGTGCCAGCAGCCCCCGGGGACTAGCGGGAGGCAATGAGCAGTTCTTC. This codes for CASSPRGLAGGNEQFF.

The rearrangement uses TRBV27 and TRBJ2-3; 9 nucleotides line up with TRBD1. There are 17 residues in the CDR3. CDR1 is MNHEY and CDR2 is SMNVEV in the germline V gene (reference sequence). Germline trimming cut 6 bases from V and 2 bases from J; bases unmatched to any gene: 12. CDR3 in amino acids: CASSNRPGQGVTDTQYF. The CDR3 region has the DNA TGTGCCAGCAGCAATAGACCGGGACAGGGAGTCACAGATACGCAGTATTTT.

This chain links TRBV4-2 with TRBJ2-5, with a weak D call TRBD1 (6 bases). In germline, CDR1 is LGHNA, CDR2 YNFKEQ. Trimming took 0 bases from V and 5 from J, leaving 16 bases between them. The CDR3 runs 16 residues. The CDR3 DNA reads as TGTGCCAGCAGCCAAGATGTAAACAGGGCGTGGGAGACCCAGTACTTC. Its protein product is CASSQDVNRAWETQYF.

V gene TRBV27 combines with J gene TRBJ2-3; 12 bases line up with TRBD2. The V and J ends lost 9 bases and 4 bases, in that order; junction bases with no gene match: 23. The CDR3 length is 20 residues. CDR1 and CDR2 (germline): MNHEY, SMNVEV (reference sequence). DNA of the CDR3: TGTGCCAGTACCCGAAATCCCTGGACTAGCGGGACCTTACCCCCAGATACGCAGTATTTT. Its protein product is CASTRNPWTSGTLPPDTQYF.

The chain employs TRBV5-5 and TRBJ2-7; D is uncertain. With 1 base removed from V and 0 bases from J, the gap between germline ends came to 8 bases. The germline V gene has CDR1 SGHKS and CDR2 YYEKEE (reference sequence). This CDR3 comprises 14 residues. CDR3 coding DNA: TGTGCCAGCAGCTTGCCACCGAACTCCTACGAGCAGTACTTC. Residues: CASSLPPNSYEQYF.

V is TRBV29-1 and J is TRBJ2-7; no reliable D call. This CDR3 is 13 amino acids long. The germline V gene has CDR1 SQVTM and CDR2 ANQGSEA. Trimming took off 3 bases at V and 2 bases at J, with 11 bases between the two ends. The CDR3 DNA reads TGCAGCGTTGAGGGCGGAACAACCTACGAGCAGTACTTC. It yields the protein CSVEGGTTYEQYF.

The chain employs TRBV5-6 and TRBJ1-5, with D maybe TRBD1 (6 bases). The CDR3 extends over 14 amino acids. Germline V gives CDR1 SGHDT, CDR2 YYEEEE. V gave up 0 bases and J gave up 3 bases, with 7 bases separating them. The CDR3 region has the DNA TGTGCCAGCAGCTTGGCAGGGGTCAATCAGCCCCAGCATTTT. Its protein product is CASSLAGVNQPQHF.

The chain has TRBV28 and TRBJ2-7; TRBD1 matches 10 bases. Germline CDR1 and CDR2: MDHEN and SYDVKM. Germline trimming cut 7 bases from V and 4 bases from J; bases unmatched to any gene: 4. The CDR3 covers 13 residues. The CDR3 loop reads CASNRDRGYEQYF. CDR3 DNA sequence: TGTGCCAGCAATCGGGACAGGGGATACGAGCAGTACTTC.

This sequence joins TRBV5-1 and TRBJ1-1; D may be TRBD1 (5 bases). The CDR3 is 15 amino acids. Germline values: CDR1 SGHRS, CDR2 YFSETQ. V was shortened by 4 bases and J by 4 bases, with 17 bases between the two germline ends. The CDR3 is CASSNVLGGITEAFF. The CDR3 DNA reads TGCGCCAGCAGCAACGTACTTGGGGGAATCACTGAAGCTTTCTTT.

This clone was detected once. The chain combines TRBV10-3 with TRBJ1-6; 7 positions match TRBD1. Germline CDR1 is ENHRY and CDR2 is SYGVKD. V lost 7 bases, J lost 8 bases, and 17 bases stayed unmatched. This CDR3 is built from 17 residues. CDR3 in amino acids: CAIIRSGQAARHSPLHF. The DNA for the CDR3 is TGTGCCATCATTAGAAGTGGACAGGCGGCACGGCATTCACCCCTCCACTTT.

On this clone: Other DNA variants within this sample encode the same CDR3. V gene TRBV18 combines with J gene TRBJ2-1; 10 nucleotides align to TRBD2. CDR3 length equals 15 residues. With 4 bases clipped from V and 3 bases from J, the junction kept 3 bases outside the gene matches. CDR1 KGHSH and CDR2 LQKENI come from the germline V gene. The CDR3 reads CASSLLAGVYNEQFF. The CDR3 DNA reads as TGTGCCAGCTCACTCCTAGCGGGAGTCTACAATGAGCAGTTCTTC.

The chain carries TRBV9 and TRBJ2-1; 7 nucleotides line up with TRBD2. With 3 bases clipped from V and 7 bases from J, the junction kept 19 bases outside the gene matches. The CDR3 is 18 residues long. The germline CDR1 and CDR2 sequences are SGDLS and YYNGEE. CDR3 sequence (DNA): TGTGCCAGCAGCGGCGGCGCGGGGTGGAGGGAGGGCTCTAATGAGCAGTTCTTC. The encoded protein is CASSGGAGWREGSNEQFF.

This clone was seen only once. The CDR3 loop reads CASSQTGDTGELFF. The CDR3 DNA reads TGTGCCAGCAGCCAAACAGGGGACACCGGGGAGCTGTTTTTT. The chain has TRBV7-3 and TRBJ2-2, with TRBD1 matching 7 bases. Germline V CDR1 and CDR2: SGHTA, FQGTGA. The CDR3 length is 14 residues. The junction had 3 bases not matched to a gene; V was cut back by 5 bases and J by 3 bases.